This paragraph covers one T cell receptor (beta chain) sequence. This clone was seen a few times. This receptor's antigen is unknown. There are no base qualities to consult, and no much larger clone falls within one base. Each donor gave one peripheral blood draw, approximately 100 mL on average, collected into heparinised tubes. Naive, central memory, regulatory and stem cell-like memory CD4+ T cells were sorted on a BD FACSAria II using a panel including CD45RO, CCR7, CD25, CD127, CD95 and CD27. Every sorted population had a purity above 95%. Right away, PBMCs were isolated by Lymphoprep density gradient centrifugation and were stained directly, with no culture step. So that batch effects would be minimized, each experiment stained and sorted samples in pairs, pairing one healthy donor with one patient. All of the isolated RNA was reverse transcribed with the High Capacity cDNA Reverse Transcription Kit, so expressed TCRB transcripts were sequenced. Deep immunoSEQ sequencing was performed on naive, central memory and regulatory T cell samples, with an average of around 3.5 million total reads per sample. Sorted cells were lysed in RLT buffer and RNA was extracted with DNase-treated RNeasy Micro or Mini kits, depending on cell number. Each cell subset was processed separately to prevent cross-contamination, with patient and healthy donor samples processed together. Using the immunoSEQ multiplex PCR, TCRB sequences were amplified from cDNA into 87-bp fragments spanning the CDR3 region. The amplicons were sequenced using the Illumina HiSeq platform. Concerning the study's data processing: PCR bias was computationally corrected using synthetic template baselines, reads within Hamming distance 2 were collapsed, and singletons that could not be merged were discarded. Reads were aligned against IMGT to assign V, D and J genes, CDR3 length and insertions or deletions at six rearrangement sites. Within each subset, clonotype counts were normalized to sorted cell number, after which true diversity and Gini coefficients were computed with the tcR R package. Repertoire sharing was quantified using the overlap coefficient calculated on TCRB nucleotide sequences. Out-of-frame TCRB sequences from naive cells were analyzed to stand in for the pre-selection repertoire. The immuneACCESS repertoire file appears here via TCRdb, limited to in-frame rearrangements. These files lack a portion of the clones; in checked studies, under half of the deficit traces to unresolved V genes, and the cause of the others is not known. For V, J and clone size, that table is used; D and trimming come from the DNA. In this sample the table shows a few hundred thousand clones, approximately 15% of which occur a single time. The leading ten clones occupy roughly 0.015% of the sample.

The sample comes from a study of beta chain features in type 1 diabetes (dated by TCRdb to the late 2010s). For the wider study: Mean age, gender distribution, total cell number and subset yield did not differ between patients and healthy donors. A total of roughly 100 million sorted cells were examined across all samples, and the number of cells per subset was strongly correlated with RNA yield. The study compared TCRB repertoires of sorted circulating CD4+ T cell subsets between recently diagnosed type 1 diabetes patients and matched healthy donors. Whereas all 30 or so donors provided naive and central memory subsets, regulatory and stem cell-like memory subsets were isolated from just 8 patients and about eight healthy donors. Findings and caveats that apply to the study as a whole: Because the HLA sub-analyses included only small numbers of individuals, any influence of HLA type on TCRB rearrangement was left unresolved. Because cDNA was sequenced instead of genomic DNA, activated cells with high expression could be over-represented, although the groups did not differ in activation or CD3 levels. The naive, central memory and regulatory TCRB repertoires appeared to resemble one another more closely among patients than among healthy donors. At VDJ recombination sites, patients with type 1 diabetes made fewer insertions and deleted more nucleotides, a pattern implying thymic rearrangement abnormalities. A moderate but significant shortening of TCRB CDR3 length was observed in type 1 diabetes patients in all four CD4+ subsets. Shorter templates might be favored by PCR, yet because patient and control samples were amplified and corrected together, any such skew would affect both groups equally.

Taken from the germline V gene, the CDR1 and CDR2 loops are SGDLS and YYNGEE. The CDR3 runs 21 amino acids, cysteine and phenylalanine included. Only the CDR3 part of the read is kept: 63 bases, read in frame from the first base. At the junction V is shortened by 1 base and J by 0 bases; bases outside the gene matches: 16. The source of this sequence is a woman aged 18-35 years with type 1 diabetes. The receptor chain draws on TRBV9 and TRBJ2-3; a stretch of 11 junction bases matches TRBD2. Sequenced sample: naive CD4+ T cells from blood. This specimen's cell subset or site label, interpreted: true naive CD4+ T cells. This receptor carries the CDR3 CASSVSPPRLAGFLSTDTQYF. The bases read TGTGCCAGCAGCGTATCCCCGCCTCGACTAGCGGGATTTCTTAGCACAGATACGCAGTATTTT.